This T cell receptor beta chain was sequenced for a study of blood T cell repertoires in COVID-19. On the study more broadly: In each case, the material was cDNA or gDNA derived from T cells, B-cell-depleted T cells, or PBMCs.

There are 19 residues in the CDR3. CDR1 and CDR2 (germline): LGHNA, YSLEER. Trimming cost V 4 bases and J 1 base; bases outside gene matches: 16. The assay was immunoSEQ multiplex PCR, and TCRdb's table has in-frame clones only and misses some. The data contain about 150,000 clones, 86% of them seen just once; the ten biggest clones take up less than 4.5%. The source material was PBMCs or T cells enriched from blood (not recorded which). The gene calls are TRBV4-3 and TRBJ2-3, with 8 bases fitting TRBD2. The source is a man aged 50-60 years who had recovered from COVID-19. In DNA, the CDR3 is TGCGCCAGCAGCCCCGCCCCGACTGCGGGGGGCTCAGGCACAGATACGCAGTATTTT. It specifies CASSPAPTAGGSGTDTQYF.